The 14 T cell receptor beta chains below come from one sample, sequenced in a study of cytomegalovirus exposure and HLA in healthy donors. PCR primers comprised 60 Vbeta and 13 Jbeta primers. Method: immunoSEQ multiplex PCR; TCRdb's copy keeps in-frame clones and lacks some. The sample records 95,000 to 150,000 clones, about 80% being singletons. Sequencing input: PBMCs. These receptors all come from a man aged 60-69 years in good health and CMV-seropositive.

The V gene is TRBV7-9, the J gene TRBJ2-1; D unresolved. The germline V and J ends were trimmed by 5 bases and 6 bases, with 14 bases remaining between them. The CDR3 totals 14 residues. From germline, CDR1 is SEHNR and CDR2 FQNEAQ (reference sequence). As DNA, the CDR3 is TGTGCCAGCAGCCAGAACCGGCGCGGCAATGAGCAGTTCTTC. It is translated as CASSQNRRGNEQFF.

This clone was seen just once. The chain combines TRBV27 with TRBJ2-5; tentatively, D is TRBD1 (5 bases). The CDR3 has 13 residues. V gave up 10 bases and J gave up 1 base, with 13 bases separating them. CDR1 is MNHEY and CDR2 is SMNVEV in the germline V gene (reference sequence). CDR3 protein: CANHRSPQETQYF. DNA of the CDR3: TGTGCCAACCACAGGTCACCCCAAGAGACCCAGTACTTC.

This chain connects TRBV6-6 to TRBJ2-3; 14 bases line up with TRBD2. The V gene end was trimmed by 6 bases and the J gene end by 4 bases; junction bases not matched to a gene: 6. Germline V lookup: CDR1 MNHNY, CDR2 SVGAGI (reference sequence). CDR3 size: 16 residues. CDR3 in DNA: TGTGCCAGCAGAAGGGGACTAGCGGGAGTTGCAGATACGCAGTATTTT. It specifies CASRRGLAGVADTQYF.

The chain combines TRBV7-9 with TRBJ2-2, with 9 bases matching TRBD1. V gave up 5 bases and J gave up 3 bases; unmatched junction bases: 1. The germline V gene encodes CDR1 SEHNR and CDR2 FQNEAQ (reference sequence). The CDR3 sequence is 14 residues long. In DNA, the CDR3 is TGTGCCAGCAGCCGACAGGGGGACACCGGGGAGCTGTTTTTT. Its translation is CASSRQGDTGELFF.

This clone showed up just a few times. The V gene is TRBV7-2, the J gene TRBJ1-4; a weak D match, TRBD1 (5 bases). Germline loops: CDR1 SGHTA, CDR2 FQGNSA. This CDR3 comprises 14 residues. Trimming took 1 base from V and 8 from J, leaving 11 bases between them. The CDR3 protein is CASSLVGAVEKLFF. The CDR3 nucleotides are TGTGCCAGCAGCTTAGTAGGGGCGGTGGAAAAACTGTTTTTT.

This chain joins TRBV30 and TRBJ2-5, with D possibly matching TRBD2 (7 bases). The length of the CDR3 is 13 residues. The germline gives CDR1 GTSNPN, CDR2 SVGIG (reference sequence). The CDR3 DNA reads TGTGCTCGAGAGGGGGGGGCTCAAGAGACCCAGTACTTC. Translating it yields CAREGGAQETQYF.

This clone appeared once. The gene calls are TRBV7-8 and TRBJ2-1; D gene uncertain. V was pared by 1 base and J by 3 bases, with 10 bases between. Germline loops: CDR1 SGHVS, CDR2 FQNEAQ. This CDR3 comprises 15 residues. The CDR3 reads CASSLDYAYYNEQFF. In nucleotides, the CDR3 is TGTGCCAGCAGCTTAGACTACGCCTACTACAATGAGCAGTTCTTC.

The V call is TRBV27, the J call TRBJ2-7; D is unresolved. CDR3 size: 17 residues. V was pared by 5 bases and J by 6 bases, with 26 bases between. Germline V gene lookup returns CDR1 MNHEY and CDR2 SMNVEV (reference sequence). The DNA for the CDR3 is TGTGCCAGCAGTCCTCTGACCGACTCCAGCAGTTTCCGCGAGCAGTACTTC. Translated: CASSPLTDSSSFREQYF.

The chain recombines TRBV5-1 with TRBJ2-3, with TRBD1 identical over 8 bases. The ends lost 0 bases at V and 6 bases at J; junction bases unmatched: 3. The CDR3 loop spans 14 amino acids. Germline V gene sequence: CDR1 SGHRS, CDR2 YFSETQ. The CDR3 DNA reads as TGCGCCAGCAGCTTGGGGACAGGGTCGGATACGCAGTATTTT. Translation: CASSLGTGSDTQYF.

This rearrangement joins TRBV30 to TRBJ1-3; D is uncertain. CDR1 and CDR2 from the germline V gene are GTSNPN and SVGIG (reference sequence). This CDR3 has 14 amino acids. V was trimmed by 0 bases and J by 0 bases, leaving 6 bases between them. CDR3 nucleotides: TGTGCCTGGAGTGTAGAGAGCTCTGGAAACACCATATATTTT. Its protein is CAWSVESSGNTIYF.

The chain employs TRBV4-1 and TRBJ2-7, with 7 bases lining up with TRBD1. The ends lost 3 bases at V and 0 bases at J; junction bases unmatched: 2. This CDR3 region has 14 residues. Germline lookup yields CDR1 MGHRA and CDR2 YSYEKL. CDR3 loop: CASSHGTASYEQYF. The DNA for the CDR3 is TGCGCCAGCAGCCACGGGACAGCCTCCTACGAGCAGTACTTC.

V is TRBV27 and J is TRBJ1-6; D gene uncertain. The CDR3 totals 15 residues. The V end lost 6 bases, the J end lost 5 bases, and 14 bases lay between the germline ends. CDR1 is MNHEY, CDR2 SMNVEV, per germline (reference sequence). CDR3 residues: CASRFEETNNSPLHF. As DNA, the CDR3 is TGTGCCAGCAGGTTCGAGGAAACTAATAATTCACCCCTCCACTTT.

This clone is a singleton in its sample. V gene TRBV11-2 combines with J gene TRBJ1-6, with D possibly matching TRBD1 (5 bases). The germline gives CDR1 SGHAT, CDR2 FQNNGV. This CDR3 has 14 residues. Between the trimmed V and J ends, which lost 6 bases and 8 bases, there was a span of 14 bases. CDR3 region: CASRRLGDYSPLHF. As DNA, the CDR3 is TGTGCCAGCAGACGGCTCGGGGACTATTCACCCCTCCACTTT.

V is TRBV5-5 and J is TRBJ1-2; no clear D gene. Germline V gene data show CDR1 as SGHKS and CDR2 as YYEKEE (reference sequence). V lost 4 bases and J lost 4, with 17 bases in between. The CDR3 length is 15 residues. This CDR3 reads CASSTSITLPYGYTF. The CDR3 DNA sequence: TGTGCCAGCAGCACGAGTATCACGCTACCCTATGGCTACACCTTC.